The 29 T cell receptor beta chains presented below share a single source sample, sequenced in a study of CD8 T cells in Susac syndrome. About 0.5 to 1 ug RNA was reverse transcribed with random hexamers. TCRdb reprocessed the immunoSEQ multiplex PCR reads via MiXCR and lists one record per CDR3 protein. This sample has some 190,000 distinct CDR3 sequences; roughly 96% occur once, and the top ten carry about 0.094%. Sequenced: CD4+ T cells from PBMCs. Receptors originate from a human donor in good health.

This clonotype was counted a few times. The rearrangement links TRBV7-2 to TRBJ2-1; the D is unclear. Between the trimmed V and J ends, which lost 3 bases and 4 bases, there was a span of 7 bases. The CDR3 spans 13 residues. Germline V gene data show CDR1 as SGHTA and CDR2 as FQGNSA. The CDR3 reads CASSFGRYNEQFF. In DNA form, the CDR3 reads TGTGCCAGCAGCTTCGGCCGATACAATGAGCAGTTCTTC.

The rearrangement links TRBV29-1 to TRBJ2-1; 9 bases map to TRBD1. Germline CDR1 SQVTM, CDR2 ANQGSEA. The CDR3 totals 13 residues. The V gene end was trimmed by 6 bases and the J gene end by 7 bases; junction bases not matched to a gene: 7. CDR3 loop: CSVSRDRVNEQFF. CDR3 nucleotides: TGCAGCGTCTCCCGGGACAGGGTTAATGAGCAGTTCTTC.

This sequence joins TRBV27 and TRBJ1-1, with a possible D match to TRBD1 (5 bases). Germline CDR1 reads MNHEY; CDR2 reads SMNVEV (reference sequence). The V and J ends lost 5 bases and 0 bases respectively, with 10 bases between them. The length of the CDR3 is 14 residues. CDR3 sequence (DNA): TGTGCCAGCAGTCCCAGGGTGATGAACACTGAAGCTTTCTTT. Residues: CASSPRVMNTEAFF.

The chain carries TRBV6-1 and TRBJ2-7; D unclear. This CDR3 is built from 13 residues. The V end lost 7 bases, the J end lost 2 bases, and 12 bases lay between the germline ends. Germline CDR1 MNHNS, CDR2 SASEGT. Here the CDR3 reads CASTASKPYEQYV. CDR3 coding DNA: TGTGCCAGCACGGCATCGAAGCCCTACGAGCAGTACGTC.

V and J are TRBV4-3 and TRBJ1-4, with a tentative D call TRBD1 (6 bases). Between the trimmed V and J ends, which lost 1 base and 0 bases, there was a span of 12 bases. Germline V gene lookup returns CDR1 LGHNA and CDR2 YSLEER. The CDR3 covers 17 residues. CDR3: CASSQASRGATNEKLFF. The DNA for the CDR3 is TGCGCCAGCAGCCAAGCATCCAGGGGTGCAACTAATGAAAAACTGTTTTTT.

The genes are TRBV11-1 and TRBJ2-1, with D hard to call. V was clipped by 5 bases and J by 2 bases, with 10 bases between them. The CDR3 totals 14 residues. Germline assignment: CDR1 SGHAT and CDR2 FQDESV (reference sequence). Here the CDR3 reads CASSTLHPYNEQFF. Written as DNA, the CDR3 is TGTGCCAGCAGCACCCTCCACCCCTACAATGAGCAGTTCTTC.

The chain couples TRBV5-1 to TRBJ1-4, with a possible D match to TRBD1 (5 bases). There are 15 residues in the CDR3. V lost 2 bases, J lost 7 bases, and 15 bases lay in between. In germline, CDR1 is SGHRS, CDR2 YFSETQ. CDR3 amino acids: CASSFSSGGGEKLFF. CDR3 in DNA: TGCGCCAGCAGCTTTAGTTCTGGGGGTGGTGAAAAACTGTTTTTT.

The rearrangement joins TRBV5-6 to TRBJ2-1; 9 bases fit TRBD1. V gave up 2 bases and J gave up 6 bases; unmatched junction bases: 6. The CDR3 runs to 15 residues. The germline gives CDR1 SGHDT, CDR2 YYEEEE. The CDR3 sequence: CASSFRDRDSNEQFF. Written as DNA, the CDR3 is TGTGCCAGCAGCTTCCGGGACAGGGATTCCAATGAGCAGTTCTTC.

The genes are TRBV6-5 and TRBJ2-7; 9 bases are a match to TRBD1. Germline CDR1 MNHEY, CDR2 SVGAGI. The CDR3 length is 16 residues. V lost 4 bases and J lost 6; bases outside the gene matches: 13. CDR3 bases: TGTGCCAGCAGTTCCCACCAGGACAGGGGTAATAGCGAGCAGTACTTC. Protein: CASSSHQDRGNSEQYF.

The chain recombines TRBV20-1 with TRBJ1-5; D unresolved. Trimming removed 2 bases at V and 5 bases at J, with 13 bases between. This CDR3 region has 14 residues. Germline V gene lookup returns CDR1 DFQATT and CDR2 SNEGSKA (reference sequence). CDR3 bases: TGCAGTGCTAGATTGTCACGGGAATATCAGCCCCAGCATTTT. Its protein product is CSARLSREYQPQHF.

This sequence joins TRBV30 and TRBJ1-5; D is uncertain. The V and J ends lost 0 bases and 0 bases respectively, with 9 bases between them. The CDR3 contains 15 residues. Per germline, CDR1 GTSNPN and CDR2 SVGIG (reference sequence). The CDR3: CAWSVGQYSNQPQHF. In DNA, the CDR3 is TGTGCCTGGAGTGTCGGGCAGTATAGCAATCAGCCCCAGCATTTT.

The chain has TRBV24-1 and TRBJ2-6; possible D gene TRBD2, 6 bases. The CDR3 is 15 residues long. Germline loops: CDR1 KGHDR, CDR2 SFDVKD. Trimming pared 12 bases from V and 0 bases from J, leaving 14 bases between. DNA of the CDR3: TGTGCCGCTACGGGGAGGAGCTCTGGGGCCAACGTCCTGACTTTC. It encodes CAATGRSSGANVLTF.

This chain uses TRBV5-1 with TRBJ2-1; 9 bases match TRBD2. The CDR3 has 16 amino acids. Per germline, CDR1 SGHRS and CDR2 YFSETQ. Trimming cost V 4 bases and J 6 bases; bases outside gene matches: 11. CDR3 bases: TGCGCCAGCAGCCCAGCCCCCCCACTAGCGGGCAATGAGCAGTTCTTC. This codes for CASSPAPPLAGNEQFF.

The CDR3 loop reads CASSQDNADSRNSPLHF. The DNA for the CDR3 is TGCGCCAGCAGCCAAGATAACGCGGACAGCAGAAATTCACCCCTCCACTTT. This chain connects TRBV4-3 to TRBJ1-6, with D perhaps TRBD1 (6 bases). CDR1 is LGHNA and CDR2 is YSLEER in the germline V gene. The ends were cut back, 0 bases at V and 7 bases at J, with 16 bases in the middle. The CDR3 extends over 17 amino acids.

The chain is built from TRBV6-5 and TRBJ1-1; possibly TRBD1 for D (6 bases). The germline V gene encodes CDR1 MNHEY and CDR2 SVGAGI. V lost 6 bases to trimming and J lost 0 bases, with 11 bases between them. There are 14 residues in the CDR3. CDR3 sequence (DNA): TGTGCCAGCAGCCGGACAGACCTGAACACTGAAGCTTTCTTT. Residues: CASSRTDLNTEAFF.

The V gene is TRBV3-1, the J gene TRBJ2-5, with D hard to call. This CDR3 region has 14 residues. V lost 1 base to trimming and J lost 2 bases, with 8 bases between them. Germline CDR1 is LGHDT and CDR2 is YNNKEL (reference sequence). This CDR3 is CASSQGPQQETQYF. The CDR3 nucleotides are TGTGCCAGCAGCCAAGGGCCGCAACAAGAGACCCAGTACTTC.

The rearrangement uses TRBV30 and TRBJ1-5; D gene uncertain. The CDR3 totals 16 residues. V dropped 3 bases and J dropped 0 bases, with 15 bases sitting between them. CDR1 is GTSNPN and CDR2 is SVGIG in the germline V gene (reference sequence). This CDR3 is CAWSPTVGFSNQPQHF. The DNA of the CDR3 is TGTGCCTGGAGCCCTACAGTGGGTTTTAGCAATCAGCCCCAGCATTTT.

The CDR3 loop reads CSASTPLGHNNEQFF. The CDR3 DNA is TGCAGTGCTAGTACCCCTCTAGGGCATAACAATGAGCAGTTCTTC. The rearrangement uses TRBV20-1 and TRBJ2-1; the D is unclear. Germline V gene data show CDR1 as DFQATT and CDR2 as SNEGSKA (reference sequence). V dropped 3 bases and J dropped 5 bases, with 17 bases sitting between them. The CDR3 covers 15 residues.

The chain employs TRBV27 and TRBJ2-7; D may be TRBD2 (6 bases). V was trimmed by 8 bases and J by 5 bases, leaving 25 bases between them. Per germline, CDR1 MNHEY and CDR2 SMNVEV (reference sequence). The length of the CDR3 is 16 residues. The CDR3 DNA is TGTGCCAGCTTACCGACGAGAACCTCAGGGAGGCACGAGCAGTACTTC. Translated: CASLPTRTSGRHEQYF.

The J gene is TRBJ1-6, the V gene TRBV12-3 or TRBV12-4; tentatively, D is TRBD1 (5 bases). There are 14 residues in the CDR3. The ends were cut back, 6 bases at V and 6 bases at J, with 12 bases in the middle. CDR3 amino acids: CASSPGAANSPLHF. The CDR3 DNA reads TGTGCCAGCAGCCCCGGGGCTGCTAATTCACCCCTCCACTTT.

The chain couples TRBV6-5 to TRBJ1-5; D uncertain. The CDR3 is 14 residues long. CDR1 MNHEY and CDR2 SVGAGI come from the germline V gene. V lost 0 bases, J lost 6 bases, and 9 bases lay in between. Here the CDR3 reads CASSYSKLAQPQHF. In DNA form, the CDR3 reads TGTGCCAGCAGTTACTCGAAGCTGGCTCAGCCCCAGCATTTT.

This clonotype has only one observation. The chain combines TRBV29-1 with TRBJ1-1; D is uncertain. Germline V CDR1 and CDR2: SQVTM, ANQGSEA. The V and J ends lost 2 bases and 8 bases respectively, with 12 bases between them. This CDR3 is built from 12 residues. This CDR3 reads CSVELRTPEAFF. CDR3 DNA sequence: TGCAGCGTTGAATTAAGGACGCCCGAAGCTTTCTTT.

The J gene is TRBJ2-7, the V gene TRBV19, with TRBD2 as a possible D gene (5 bases). CDR3 length: 14 amino acids. Germline V gene data show CDR1 as LNHDA and CDR2 as SQIVND (reference sequence). Between the trimmed V and J ends, which lost 7 bases and 0 bases, there was a span of 13 bases. CDR3 nucleotide sequence: TGTGCCAGTACCCATACCGGGGACTCCTACGAGCAGTACTTC. Translating gives CASTHTGDSYEQYF.

V and J are TRBV5-4 and TRBJ2-5; no reliable D call. With 0 bases removed from V and 5 bases from J, the gap between germline ends came to 11 bases. Per the germline V gene, CDR1 is SGHNT and CDR2 is YYREEE (reference sequence). This CDR3 region has 14 residues. CDR3 protein: CASSLVSVGETQYF. In DNA form, the CDR3 reads TGTGCCAGCAGCTTGGTATCGGTTGGGGAGACCCAGTACTTC. Using reference TRBV5-4 and TRBJ2-5 for the parts outside the CDR3, the full variable domain is ETGVTQSPTHLIKTRGQQVTLRCSSQSGHNTVSWYQQALGQGPQFIFQYYREEENGRGNFPPRFSGLQFPNYSSELNVNALELDDSALYLCASSLVSVGETQYFGPGTRLLVL.

The chain has TRBV9 and TRBJ2-7, with 7 bases fitting TRBD1. Unmatched junction bases numbered 9, after V lost 0 bases and J lost 3 bases. Germline V gene lookup returns CDR1 SGDLS and CDR2 YYNGEE. CDR3 length: 16 amino acids. The CDR3, as DNA: TGTGCCAGCAGCGTAGCCGTGGCTAGGGGGCTCTACGAGCAGTACTTC. Protein sequence: CASSVAVARGLYEQYF.

This clonotype is a singleton in its sample. The chain couples TRBV3-1 to TRBJ2-1, with D perhaps TRBD2 (5 bases). The germline gives CDR1 LGHDT, CDR2 YNNKEL (reference sequence). This CDR3 spans 15 amino acids. The V and J ends lost 4 bases and 6 bases respectively, with 16 bases between them. The CDR3 spells CASSPLAPKGNEQFF. The CDR3 coding sequence is TGTGCCAGCAGCCCGTTAGCGCCTAAAGGCAATGAGCAGTTCTTC.

The DNA for the CDR3 is TGTGCCTGGGCGGGACTCGGGAACATTCAGTACTTC. Translation: CAWAGLGNIQYF. V gene TRBV30 combines with J gene TRBJ2-4, with TRBD2 as a possible D gene (6 bases). Trimming removed 5 bases at V and 7 bases at J, with 12 bases between. This CDR3 has 12 amino acids. Germline V CDR1 and CDR2: GTSNPN, SVGIG (reference sequence).

This CDR3 is CSATKPGPPNTEAFF. The DNA for the CDR3 is TGCAGTGCTACAAAACCGGGACCGCCGAACACTGAAGCTTTCTTT. The rearrangement joins TRBV20-1 to TRBJ1-1; D possibly corresponds to TRBD1 (5 bases). V lost 4 bases and J 1 base, leaving 16 bases between the germline ends. Germline V gene lookup returns CDR1 DFQATT and CDR2 SNEGSKA (reference sequence). The CDR3 sequence is 15 residues long.

This sequence joins TRBV29-1 and TRBJ1-4; possible D gene TRBD1, 5 bases. V was clipped by 6 bases and J by 8 bases, with 10 bases between them. The CDR3 covers 11 residues. From germline, CDR1 is SQVTM and CDR2 ANQGSEA. CDR3 DNA: TGCAGCGTCGGCGGGGACGAAAAACTGTTTTTT. It is translated as CSVGGDEKLFF. Based on the CDR3 plus reference TRBV29-1 and TRBJ1-4, the full variable domain is SAVISQKPSRDICQRGTSLTIQCQVDSQVTMMFWYRQQPGQSLTLIATANQGSEATYESGFVIDKFPISRPNLTFSTLTVSNMSPEDSSIYLCSVGGDEKLFFGSGTQLSVL.